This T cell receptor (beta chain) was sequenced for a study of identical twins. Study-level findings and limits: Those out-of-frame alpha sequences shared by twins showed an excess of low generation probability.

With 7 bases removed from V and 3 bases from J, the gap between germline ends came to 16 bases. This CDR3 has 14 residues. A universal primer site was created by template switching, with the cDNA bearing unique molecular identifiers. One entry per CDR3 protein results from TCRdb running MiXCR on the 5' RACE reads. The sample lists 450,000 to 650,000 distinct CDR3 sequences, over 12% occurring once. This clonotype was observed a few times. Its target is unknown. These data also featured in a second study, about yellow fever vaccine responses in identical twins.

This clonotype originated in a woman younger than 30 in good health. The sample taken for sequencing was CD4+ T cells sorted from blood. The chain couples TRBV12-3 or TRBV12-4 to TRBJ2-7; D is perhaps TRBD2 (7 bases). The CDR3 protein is CASKGGGLYYEQYF. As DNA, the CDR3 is TGTGCCAGCAAGGGGGGAGGGCTGTACTACGAGCAGTACTTC.